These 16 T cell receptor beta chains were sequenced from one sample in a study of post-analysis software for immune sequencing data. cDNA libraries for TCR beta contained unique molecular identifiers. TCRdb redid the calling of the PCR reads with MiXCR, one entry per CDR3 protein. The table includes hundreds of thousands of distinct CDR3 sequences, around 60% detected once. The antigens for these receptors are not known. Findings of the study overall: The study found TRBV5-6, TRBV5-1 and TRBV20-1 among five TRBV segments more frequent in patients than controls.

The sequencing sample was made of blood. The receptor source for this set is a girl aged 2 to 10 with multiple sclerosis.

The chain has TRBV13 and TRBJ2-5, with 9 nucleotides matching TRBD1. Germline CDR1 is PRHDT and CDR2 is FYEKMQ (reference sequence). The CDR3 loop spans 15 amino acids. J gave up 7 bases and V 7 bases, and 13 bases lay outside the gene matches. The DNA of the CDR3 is TGTGCCAGCACCCAAAGGCGGACAGGGGTGGGGACCCAGTACTTC. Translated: CASTQRRTGVGTQYF.

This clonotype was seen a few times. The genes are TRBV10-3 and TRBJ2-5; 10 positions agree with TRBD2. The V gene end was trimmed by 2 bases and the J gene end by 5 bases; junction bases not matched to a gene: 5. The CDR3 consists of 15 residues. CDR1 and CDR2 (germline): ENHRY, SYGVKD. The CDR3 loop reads CAISEMSSGSETQYF. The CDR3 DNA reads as TGTGCCATCAGTGAGATGTCTAGCGGGAGTGAGACCCAGTACTTC.

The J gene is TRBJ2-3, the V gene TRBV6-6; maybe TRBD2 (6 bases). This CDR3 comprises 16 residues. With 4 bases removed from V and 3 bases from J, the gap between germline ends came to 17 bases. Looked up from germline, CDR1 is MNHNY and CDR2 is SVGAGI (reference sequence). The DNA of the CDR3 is TGTGCCAGCAGTTTGACTAACGGGAGCAAGACAGATACGCAGTATTTT. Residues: CASSLTNGSKTDTQYF.

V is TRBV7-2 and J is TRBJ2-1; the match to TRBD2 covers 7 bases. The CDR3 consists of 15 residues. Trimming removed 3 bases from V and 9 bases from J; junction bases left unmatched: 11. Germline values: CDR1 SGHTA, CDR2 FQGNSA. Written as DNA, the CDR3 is TGTGCCAGCAGCTTTAGCGGTCTATCTAGCGGTGAGCAGTTCTTC. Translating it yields CASSFSGLSSGEQFF.

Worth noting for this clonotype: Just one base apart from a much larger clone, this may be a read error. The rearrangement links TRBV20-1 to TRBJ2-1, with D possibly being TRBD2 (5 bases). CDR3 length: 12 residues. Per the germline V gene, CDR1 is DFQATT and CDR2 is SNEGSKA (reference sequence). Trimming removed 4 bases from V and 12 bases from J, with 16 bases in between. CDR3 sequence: CSATRDRDGQFF. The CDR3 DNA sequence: TGCAGTGCTACACGGGATCGTGATGGGCAGTTCTTC.

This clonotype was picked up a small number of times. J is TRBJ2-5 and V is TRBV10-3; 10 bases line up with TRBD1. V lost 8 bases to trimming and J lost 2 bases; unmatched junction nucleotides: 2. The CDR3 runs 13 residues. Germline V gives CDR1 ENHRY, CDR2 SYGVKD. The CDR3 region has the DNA TGTGCCATCGGACAGGGGGGGCAAGAGACCCAGTACTTC. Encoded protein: CAIGQGGQETQYF.

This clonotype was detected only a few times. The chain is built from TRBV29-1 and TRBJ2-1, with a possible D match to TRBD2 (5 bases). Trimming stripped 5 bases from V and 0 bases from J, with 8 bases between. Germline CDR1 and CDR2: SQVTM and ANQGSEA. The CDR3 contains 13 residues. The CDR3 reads CSVRETSYNEQFF. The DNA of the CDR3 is TGCAGCGTTAGGGAGACCTCCTACAATGAGCAGTTCTTC.

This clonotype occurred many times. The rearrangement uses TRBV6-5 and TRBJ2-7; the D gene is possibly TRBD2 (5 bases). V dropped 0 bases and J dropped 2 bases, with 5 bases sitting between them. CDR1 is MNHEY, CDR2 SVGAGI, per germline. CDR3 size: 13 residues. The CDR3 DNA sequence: TGTGCCAGCAGTTACTCCGGGGCCTACGAGCAGTACTTC. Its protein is CASSYSGAYEQYF.

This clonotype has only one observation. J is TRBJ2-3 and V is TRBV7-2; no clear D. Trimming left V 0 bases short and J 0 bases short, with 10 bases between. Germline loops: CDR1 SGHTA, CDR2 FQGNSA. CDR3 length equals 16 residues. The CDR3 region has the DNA TGTGCCAGCAGCTTAGCGCAGGCTGGGAGCACAGATACGCAGTATTTT. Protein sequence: CASSLAQAGSTDTQYF.

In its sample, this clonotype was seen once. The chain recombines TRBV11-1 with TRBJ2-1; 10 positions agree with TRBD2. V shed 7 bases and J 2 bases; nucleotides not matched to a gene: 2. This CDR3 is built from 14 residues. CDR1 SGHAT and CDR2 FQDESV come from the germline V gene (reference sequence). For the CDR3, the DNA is TGTGCCAGCACAGGGACTAGCGCCTACAATGAGCAGTTCTTC. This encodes CASTGTSAYNEQFF.

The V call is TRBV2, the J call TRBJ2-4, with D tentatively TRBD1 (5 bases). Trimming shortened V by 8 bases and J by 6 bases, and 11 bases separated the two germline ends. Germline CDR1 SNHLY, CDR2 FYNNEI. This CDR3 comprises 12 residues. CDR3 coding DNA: TGTGCCAGCCTCAGGGAAGTAAACATTCAGTACTTC. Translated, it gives CASLREVNIQYF.

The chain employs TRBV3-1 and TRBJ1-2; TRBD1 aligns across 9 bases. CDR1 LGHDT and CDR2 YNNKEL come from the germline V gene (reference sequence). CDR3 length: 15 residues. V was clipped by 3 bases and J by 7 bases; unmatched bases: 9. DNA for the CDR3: TGTGCCAGCAGCCATTACAACCGGGACAGGGTTGGCTACACCTTC. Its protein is CASSHYNRDRVGYTF.

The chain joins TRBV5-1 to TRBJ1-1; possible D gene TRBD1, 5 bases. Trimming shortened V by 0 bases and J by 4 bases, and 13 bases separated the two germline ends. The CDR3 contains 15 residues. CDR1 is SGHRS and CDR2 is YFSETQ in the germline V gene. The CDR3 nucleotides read TGCGCCAGCAGCTTGGCCGGGGCGACGGTCACTGAAGCTTTCTTT. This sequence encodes CASSLAGATVTEAFF. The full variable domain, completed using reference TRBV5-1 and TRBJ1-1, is KAGVTQTPRYLIKTRGQQVTLSCSPISGHRSVSWYQQTPGQGLQFLFEYFSETQRNKGNFPGRFSGRQFSNSRSEMNVSTLELGDSALYLCASSLAGATVTEAFFGQGTRLTVV.

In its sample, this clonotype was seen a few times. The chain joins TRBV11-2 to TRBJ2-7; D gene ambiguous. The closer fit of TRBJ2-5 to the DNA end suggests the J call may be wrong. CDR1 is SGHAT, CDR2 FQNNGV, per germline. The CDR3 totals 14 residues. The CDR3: CASSLHDGKETQYF. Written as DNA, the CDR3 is TGTGCCAGCAGCTTACATGACGGAAAAGAGACCCAGTACTTC.

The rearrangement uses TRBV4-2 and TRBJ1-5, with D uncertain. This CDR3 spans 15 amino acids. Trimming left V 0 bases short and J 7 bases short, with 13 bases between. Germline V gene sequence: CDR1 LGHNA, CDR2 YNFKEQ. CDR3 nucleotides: TGTGCCAGCAGCCAAGAGGGTGTAGAAGGCCAGCCCCAGCATTTT. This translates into CASSQEGVEGQPQHF.

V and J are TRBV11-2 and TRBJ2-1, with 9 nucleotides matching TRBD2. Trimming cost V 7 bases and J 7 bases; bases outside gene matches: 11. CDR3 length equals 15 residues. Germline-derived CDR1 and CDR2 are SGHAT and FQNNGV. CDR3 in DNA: TGTGCCAGCAATCCCGGGACTAGCATAGGGAATGAGCAGTTCTTC. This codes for CASNPGTSIGNEQFF.